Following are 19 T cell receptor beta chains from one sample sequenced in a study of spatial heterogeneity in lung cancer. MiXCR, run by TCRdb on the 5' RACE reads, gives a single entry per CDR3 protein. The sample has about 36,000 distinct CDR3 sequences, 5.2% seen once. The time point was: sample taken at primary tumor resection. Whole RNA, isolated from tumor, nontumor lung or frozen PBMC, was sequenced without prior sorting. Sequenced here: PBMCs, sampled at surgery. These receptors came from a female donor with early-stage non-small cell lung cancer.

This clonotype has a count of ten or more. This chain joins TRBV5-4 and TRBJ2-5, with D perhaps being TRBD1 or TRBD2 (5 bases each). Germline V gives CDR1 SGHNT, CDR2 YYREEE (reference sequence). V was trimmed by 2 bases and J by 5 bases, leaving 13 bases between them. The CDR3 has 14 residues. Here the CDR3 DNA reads TGTGCCAGCAGCTTATTCGGGGCAGGGGAGACCCAGTACTTC. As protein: CASSLFGAGETQYF. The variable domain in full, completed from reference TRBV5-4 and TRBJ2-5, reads ETGVTQSPTHLIKTRGQQVTLRCSSQSGHNTVSWYQQALGQGPQFIFQYYREEENGRGNFPPRFSGLQFPNYSSELNVNALELDDSALYLCASSLFGAGETQYFGPGTRLLVL.

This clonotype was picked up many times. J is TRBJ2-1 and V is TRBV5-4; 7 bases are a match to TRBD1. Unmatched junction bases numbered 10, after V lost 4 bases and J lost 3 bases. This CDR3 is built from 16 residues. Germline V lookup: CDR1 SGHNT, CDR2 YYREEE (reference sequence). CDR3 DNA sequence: TGTGCCAGCAGCCATAGCTCCAGGGGGAACTACAATGAGCAGTTCTTC. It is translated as CASSHSSRGNYNEQFF.

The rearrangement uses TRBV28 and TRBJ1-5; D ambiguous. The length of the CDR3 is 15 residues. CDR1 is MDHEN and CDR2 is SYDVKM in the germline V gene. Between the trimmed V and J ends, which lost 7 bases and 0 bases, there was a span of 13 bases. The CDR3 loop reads CASTPNLNSNQPQHF. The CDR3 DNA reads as TGTGCCAGCACCCCGAATTTGAATAGCAATCAGCCCCAGCATTTT.

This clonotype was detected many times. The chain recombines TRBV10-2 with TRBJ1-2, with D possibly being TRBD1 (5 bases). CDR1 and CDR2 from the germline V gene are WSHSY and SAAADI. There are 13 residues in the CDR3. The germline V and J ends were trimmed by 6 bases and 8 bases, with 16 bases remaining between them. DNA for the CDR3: TGCGCCAGCAGGCCGGACACCTCGGCGGGCTACACCTTC. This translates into CASRPDTSAGYTF.

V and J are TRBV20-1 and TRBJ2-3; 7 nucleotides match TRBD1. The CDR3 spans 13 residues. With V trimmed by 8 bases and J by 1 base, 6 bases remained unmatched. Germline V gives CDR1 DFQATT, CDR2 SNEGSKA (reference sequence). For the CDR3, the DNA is TGCAGTCACCGTGACAGGGGCACAGATACGCAGTATTTT. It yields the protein CSHRDRGTDTQYF.

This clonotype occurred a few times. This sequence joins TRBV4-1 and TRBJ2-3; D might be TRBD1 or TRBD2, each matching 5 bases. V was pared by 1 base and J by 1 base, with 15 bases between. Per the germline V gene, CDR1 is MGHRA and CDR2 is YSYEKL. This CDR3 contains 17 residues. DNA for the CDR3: TGCGCCAGCAGCCAAGTGGGGTCCTTGGGGGGCACAGATACGCAGTATTTT. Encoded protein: CASSQVGSLGGTDTQYF.

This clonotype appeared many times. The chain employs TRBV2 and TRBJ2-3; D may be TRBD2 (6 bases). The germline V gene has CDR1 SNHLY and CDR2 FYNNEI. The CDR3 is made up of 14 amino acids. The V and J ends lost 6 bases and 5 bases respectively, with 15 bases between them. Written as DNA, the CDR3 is TGTGCCAGCAGCCCGAGGTCCGGGGGAGATACGCAGTATTTT. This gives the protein CASSPRSGGDTQYF.

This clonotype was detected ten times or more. CDR3 sequence: CSSGTSFIGNEQFF. In DNA form, the CDR3 reads TGCAGCTCAGGGACTAGCTTCATTGGGAATGAGCAGTTCTTC. The rearrangement joins TRBV29-1 to TRBJ2-1; TRBD2 agrees at 9 bases. The germline V gene encodes CDR1 SQVTM and CDR2 ANQGSEA. The junction had 12 bases not matched to a gene; V was cut back by 8 bases and J by 7 bases. The CDR3 sequence is 14 residues long.

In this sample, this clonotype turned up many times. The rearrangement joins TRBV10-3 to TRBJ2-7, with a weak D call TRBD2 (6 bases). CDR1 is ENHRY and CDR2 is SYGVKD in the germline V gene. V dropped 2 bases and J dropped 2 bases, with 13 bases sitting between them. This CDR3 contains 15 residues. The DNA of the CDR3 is TGTGCCATCAGTGAGGGGACGGGAGCCCCCTACGAGCAGTACTTC. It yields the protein CAISEGTGAPYEQYF.

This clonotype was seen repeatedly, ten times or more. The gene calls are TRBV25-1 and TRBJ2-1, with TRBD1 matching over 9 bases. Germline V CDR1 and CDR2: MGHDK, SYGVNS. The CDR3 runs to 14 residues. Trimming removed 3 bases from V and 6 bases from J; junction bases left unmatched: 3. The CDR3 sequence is CASSEGQGPNEQFF. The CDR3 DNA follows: TGTGCCAGCAGTGAGGGACAGGGTCCCAATGAGCAGTTCTTC.

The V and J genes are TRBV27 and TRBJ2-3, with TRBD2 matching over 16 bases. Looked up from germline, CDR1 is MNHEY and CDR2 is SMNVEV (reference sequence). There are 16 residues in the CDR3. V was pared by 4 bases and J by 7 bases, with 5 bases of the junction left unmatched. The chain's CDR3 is CASSSQGLAGGYTQYF. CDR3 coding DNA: TGTGCCAGCAGTTCCCAGGGACTAGCGGGAGGGTATACGCAGTATTTT.

CDR3 in DNA: TGTGCCAGCTCACCGACGGTCCGAAGCTACGAGCAGTACTTC. Protein product: CASSPTVRSYEQYF. The chain joins TRBV18 to TRBJ2-7; D remains ambiguous. Trimming took off 3 bases at V and 3 bases at J, with 12 bases between the two ends. The CDR3 sequence is 14 residues long. The germline V gene has CDR1 KGHSH and CDR2 LQKENI.

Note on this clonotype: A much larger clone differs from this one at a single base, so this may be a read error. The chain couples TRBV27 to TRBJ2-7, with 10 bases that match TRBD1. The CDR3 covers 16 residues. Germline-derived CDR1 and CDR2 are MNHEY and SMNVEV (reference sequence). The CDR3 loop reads CANSLGTGVRTYEQYF. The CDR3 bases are TGTGCCAACAGTTTAGGGACAGGGGTGAGAACCTACGAGCAGTACTTC.

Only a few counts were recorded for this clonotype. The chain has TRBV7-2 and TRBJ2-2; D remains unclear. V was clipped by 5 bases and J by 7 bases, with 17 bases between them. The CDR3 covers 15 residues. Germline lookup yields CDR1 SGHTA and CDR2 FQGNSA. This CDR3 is CASSRLMGWGGELFF. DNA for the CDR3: TGTGCCAGCAGCCGCCTGATGGGGTGGGGCGGGGAGCTGTTTTTT.

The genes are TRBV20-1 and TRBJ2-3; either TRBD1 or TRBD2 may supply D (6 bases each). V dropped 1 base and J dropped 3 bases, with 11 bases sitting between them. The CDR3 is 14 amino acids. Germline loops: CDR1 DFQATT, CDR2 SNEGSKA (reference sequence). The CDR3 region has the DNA TGCAGTGCTAGAGGGGGGGCCGTAACAGATACGCAGTATTTT. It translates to CSARGGAVTDTQYF.

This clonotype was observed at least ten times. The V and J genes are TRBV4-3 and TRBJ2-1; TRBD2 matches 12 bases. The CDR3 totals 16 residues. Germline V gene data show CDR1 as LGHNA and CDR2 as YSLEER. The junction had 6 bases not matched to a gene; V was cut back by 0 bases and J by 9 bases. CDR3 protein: CASSQDGLAGGVEQFF. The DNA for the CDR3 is TGCGCCAGCAGCCAAGATGGGCTAGCGGGAGGGGTTGAGCAGTTCTTC.

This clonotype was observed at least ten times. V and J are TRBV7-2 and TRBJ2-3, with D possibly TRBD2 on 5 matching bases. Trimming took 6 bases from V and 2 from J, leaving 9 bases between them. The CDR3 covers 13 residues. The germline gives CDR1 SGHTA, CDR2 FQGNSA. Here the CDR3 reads CASRLDSTDTQYF. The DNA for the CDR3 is TGTGCCAGCAGGTTGGACTCCACAGATACGCAGTATTTT.

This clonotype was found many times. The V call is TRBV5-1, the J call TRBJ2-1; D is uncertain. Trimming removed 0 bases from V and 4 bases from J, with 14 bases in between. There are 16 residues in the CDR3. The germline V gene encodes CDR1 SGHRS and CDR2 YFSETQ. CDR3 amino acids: CASSLASPRRYNEQFF. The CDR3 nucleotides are TGCGCCAGCAGCTTGGCGTCTCCCCGGCGATACAATGAGCAGTTCTTC.

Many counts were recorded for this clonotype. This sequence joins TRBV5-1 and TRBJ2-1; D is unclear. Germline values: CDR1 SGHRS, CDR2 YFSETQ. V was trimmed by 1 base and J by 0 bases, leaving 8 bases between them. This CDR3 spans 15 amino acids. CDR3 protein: CASSLLGSSYNEQFF. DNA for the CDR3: TGCGCCAGCAGCTTGTTAGGTAGCTCCTACAATGAGCAGTTCTTC.